A single sample gave rise to the 26 T cell receptor beta chains below, sequenced in a study of long-term antiretroviral therapy in people with HIV. It was version v3.0 of the immunoSEQ assay that was run at survey level. TCRdb's table, derived via immunoSEQ multiplex PCR, lists solely in-frame clones and lacks some. The sample shows tens of thousands of clones, about 86% of them seen only once. The specimen comprised unsorted PBMCs, sampled about 4.5 years after starting antiretroviral therapy. The receptors stem from a young man with HIV.

The J gene is TRBJ1-1, the V gene TRBV7-9; possibly TRBD1 for D (5 bases). The CDR3 has 17 residues. Per the germline V gene, CDR1 is SEHNR and CDR2 is FQNEAQ (reference sequence). V lost 10 bases, J lost 8 bases, and 32 bases lay in between. The CDR3 DNA sequence: TGTGCCACAACACCTCCCCCGGGGGGAAAGCCCTCCCCCGAAGCTTTCTTT. Amino acid sequence: CATTPPPGGKPSPEAFF.

V gene TRBV11-1 combines with J gene TRBJ2-2; 11 nucleotides line up with TRBD2. This CDR3 region has 15 residues. V shed 5 bases, J shed 6 bases, and the junction held 5 bases outside the gene matches. The germline V gene encodes CDR1 SGHAT and CDR2 FQDESV (reference sequence). The CDR3 loop is CASSQLAGVAGELFF. CDR3 nucleotides: TGTGCCAGCAGCCAACTAGCGGGAGTGGCCGGGGAGCTGTTTTTT.

Here the CDR3 reads CASSGSGRAGYNEQFF. The CDR3, as DNA: TGTGCCAGCAGCGGTAGCGGGAGGGCCGGCTACAATGAGCAGTTCTTC. The chain combines TRBV7-2 with TRBJ2-1; TRBD2 agrees at 11 bases. V gave up 5 bases and J gave up 3 bases; unmatched junction bases: 6. CDR3 length equals 16 residues. The V gene's germline CDR1 is SGHTA and CDR2 FQGNSA.

This clone was observed a few times. V gene TRBV7-8 combines with J gene TRBJ2-7; no clear D gene. The CDR3 is 11 amino acids. Germline values: CDR1 SGHVS, CDR2 FQNEAQ. V lost 4 bases to trimming and J lost 6 bases, with 7 bases between them. Written as DNA, the CDR3 is TGTGCCAGCAGCTCGGGTTCCGAGCAGTACTTC. Encoded protein: CASSSGSEQYF. The full variable domain, in which reference TRBV7-8 and TRBJ2-7 provide the parts outside the CDR3, is GAGVSQSPRYKVAKRGQDVALRCDPISGHVSLFWYQQALGQGPEFLTYFQNEAQLDKSGLPSDRFFAERPEGSVSTLKIQRTQQEDSAVYLCASSSGSEQYFGPGTRLTVT.

J is TRBJ2-7 and V is TRBV7-2; 13 nucleotides line up with TRBD2. Trimming took 5 bases from V and 3 from J; bases not matched to a gene: 1. This CDR3 is built from 14 residues. Germline V gives CDR1 SGHTA, CDR2 FQGNSA. In DNA, the CDR3 is TGTGCCAGCAGCCGACTAGCGGGAGGCTACGAGCAGTACTTC. Its translation is CASSRLAGGYEQYF.

J is TRBJ1-5 and V is TRBV2; TRBD1 matches 9 bases. From germline, CDR1 is SNHLY and CDR2 FYNNEI. Losses at the gene ends were 9 bases for V and 3 bases for J; bases not matched to a gene: 6. The CDR3 is made up of 14 amino acids. Written as DNA, the CDR3 is TGTGCCAGTGGACAGGGGCTTGCCAATCAGCCCCAGCATTTT. Residues: CASGQGLANQPQHF.

The genes are TRBV13 and TRBJ2-7, with 7 bases lining up with TRBD2. Unmatched junction bases numbered 10, after V lost 5 bases and J lost 3 bases. This CDR3 contains 15 residues. Per germline, CDR1 PRHDT and CDR2 FYEKMQ (reference sequence). Here the CDR3 DNA reads TGTGCCAGCAGCCCCAGTGGGGAGGGAGGCTACGAGCAGTACTTC. Encoded protein: CASSPSGEGGYEQYF.

V usage is TRBV10-3 and J usage is TRBJ2-1; 9 bases align to TRBD2. Germline V gene data show CDR1 as ENHRY and CDR2 as SYGVKD. V trimming: 8 bases; J trimming: 6 bases; junction bases outside the gene matches: 11. This CDR3 spans 15 amino acids. CDR3 sequence reads: CAISKASGRINEQFF. CDR3 in DNA: TGTGCCATCTCCAAGGCGAGCGGGAGGATCAATGAGCAGTTCTTC.

V and J are TRBV10-3 and TRBJ2-7; 13 bases fit TRBD2. CDR1 and CDR2 (germline): ENHRY, SYGVKD. V lost 6 bases, J lost 0 bases, and 11 bases stayed unmatched. The CDR3 consists of 18 residues. The CDR3 DNA reads as TGTGCCATCAGGGGCACCGGGACTAGCGGGAAGAGCTCCTACGAGCAGTACTTC. Translating it yields CAIRGTGTSGKSSYEQYF.

This clone was detected once. The V call is TRBV6-5, the J call TRBJ1-2; D is uncertain. Trimming left V 0 bases short and J 5 bases short, with 10 bases between. The CDR3 runs to 14 residues. Germline-derived CDR1 and CDR2 are MNHEY and SVGAGI. The CDR3 coding sequence is TGTGCCAGCAGTTACTCCCTGGCTGGATATGGCTACACCTTC. This gives the protein CASSYSLAGYGYTF.

This sequence joins TRBV5-6 and TRBJ2-3; D is perhaps TRBD2 (5 bases). Trimming shortened V by 0 bases and J by 4 bases, and 12 bases separated the two germline ends. The CDR3 sequence is 15 residues long. Per the germline V gene, CDR1 is SGHDT and CDR2 is YYEEEE. DNA of the CDR3: TGTGCCAGCAGCTTGGACCCGAGGGAGCCAGATACGCAGTATTTT. It codes for CASSLDPREPDTQYF. The full variable domain, with the rest looked up from reference TRBV5-6 and TRBJ2-3, is DAGVTQSPTHLIKTRGQQVTLRCSPKSGHDTVSWYQQALGQGPQFIFQYYEEEERQRGNFPDRFSGHQFPNYSSELNVNALLLGDSALYLCASSLDPREPDTQYFGPGTRLTVL.

The chain is built from TRBV27 and TRBJ2-2; unclear D gene. The germline V and J ends were trimmed by 1 base and 3 bases, with 15 bases remaining between them. The CDR3 consists of 17 residues. Per the germline V gene, CDR1 is MNHEY and CDR2 is SMNVEV (reference sequence). The CDR3 sequence is CASSLLLNTRYTGELFF. As DNA, the CDR3 is TGTGCCAGCAGTTTATTACTAAACACCCGATACACCGGGGAGCTGTTTTTT.

The chain links TRBV29-1 to TRBJ2-3; tentatively, D is TRBD1 (6 bases). The V gene's germline CDR1 is SQVTM and CDR2 ANQGSEA. This CDR3 has 15 amino acids. V was clipped by 6 bases and J by 4 bases, with 20 bases between them. CDR3 loop: CSVHGTGLGADTQYF. CDR3 bases: TGCAGCGTCCACGGAACAGGGTTAGGGGCAGATACGCAGTATTTT.

The chain combines TRBV12-5 with TRBJ1-2; tentative D call: TRBD1 (6 bases). The germline gives CDR1 LGHNT, CDR2 FRNRAP. The CDR3 length is 14 residues. V was shortened by 2 bases and J by 4 bases, with 11 bases between the two germline ends. CDR3 loop: CASGLQGLGYGYTF. The CDR3 nucleotides read TGTGCTAGTGGTTTGCAGGGGTTGGGCTATGGCTACACCTTC.

J is TRBJ2-5 and V is TRBV11-2, with unresolved D. The CDR3 extends over 11 amino acids. Germline V CDR1 and CDR2: SGHAT, FQNNGV. The V end lost 4 bases, the J end lost 2 bases, and 2 bases lay between the germline ends. The DNA of the CDR3 is TGTGCCAGCAGCTCTCAAGAGACCCAGTACTTC. Translating gives CASSSQETQYF.

The chain uses TRBV28 and TRBJ2-1, with D hard to call. The length of the CDR3 is 15 residues. Trimming removed 4 bases from V and 10 bases from J, with 20 bases in between. In germline, CDR1 is MDHEN, CDR2 SYDVKM. Here the CDR3 DNA reads TGTGCCAGCAGTTGGGTGGTTGGCATTCCTCAGGAGCAGTTCTTC. As protein: CASSWVVGIPQEQFF. The full variable domain, rest sourced from reference TRBV28 and TRBJ2-1, is DVKVTQSSRYLVKRTGEKVFLECVQDMDHENMFWYRQDPGLGLRLIYFSYDVKMKEKGDIPEGYSVSREKKERFSLILESASTNQTSMYLCASSWVVGIPQEQFFGPGTRLTVL.

The chain employs TRBV7-3 and TRBJ2-3, with 16 bases lining up with TRBD2. Germline CDR1 and CDR2: SGHTA and FQGTGA. CDR3 length: 20 amino acids. V dropped 4 bases and J dropped 2; count of bases not matched to a gene: 12. The CDR3 sequence is CASSSPVGTSGRATTDTQYF. In DNA, the CDR3 is TGTGCCAGCAGCTCCCCGGTGGGGACTAGCGGGAGGGCCACCACAGATACGCAGTATTTT.

This sequence joins TRBV27 and TRBJ1-2; D is perhaps TRBD1 (5 bases). The germline V gene has CDR1 MNHEY and CDR2 SMNVEV (reference sequence). The V gene lost 2 bases and the J gene lost 3 bases, with 13 bases spanning the gap. CDR3 length: 15 residues. The CDR3 is CASSLGATGDYGYTF. The CDR3 DNA sequence: TGTGCCAGCAGTTTAGGAGCTACAGGAGACTATGGCTACACCTTC.

CDR3 loop: CASSPARTGNTDTQYF. Here the CDR3 DNA reads TGTGCCAGCAGTCCTGCCAGGACAGGGAACACAGATACGCAGTATTTT. This sequence joins TRBV25-1 and TRBJ2-3; 8 bases line up with TRBD1. V lost 5 bases, J lost 2 bases, and 9 bases stayed unmatched. The CDR3 sequence is 16 residues long. Germline-derived CDR1 and CDR2 are MGHDK and SYGVNS.

V and J are TRBV5-1 and TRBJ2-7; 8 bases are shared with TRBD1. Trimming at V came to 4 bases and at J to 7 bases, leaving 7 bases not matched to a gene. The CDR3 covers 13 residues. Germline V gene lookup returns CDR1 SGHRS and CDR2 YFSETQ. The CDR3 is CASSPGQGGEQYF. CDR3 coding DNA: TGCGCCAGCAGCCCCGGACAGGGCGGGGAGCAGTACTTC.

V gene TRBV12-5 combines with J gene TRBJ2-5, with unresolved D. The CDR3 is 12 amino acids. Trimming removed 7 bases from V and 0 bases from J, with 6 bases in between. Germline-derived CDR1 and CDR2 are LGHNT and FRNRAP. The CDR3 region has the DNA TGTGCTAGTGCCTTCGACCAAGAGACCCAGTACTTC. Protein product: CASAFDQETQYF.

J is TRBJ2-1 and V is TRBV30, with TRBD2 matching over 9 bases. The germline CDR1 and CDR2 sequences are GTSNPN and SVGIG (reference sequence). The V segment lost 0 bases and the J segment 2 bases; nucleotides outside the gene matches: 5. The CDR3 has 16 residues. The CDR3 coding sequence is TGTGCCTGGAGTGTATGGCGGGAGGGTCCCTACAATGAGCAGTTCTTC. Protein sequence: CAWSVWREGPYNEQFF.

The J gene is TRBJ1-1, the V gene TRBV27, with D hard to call. The CDR3 loop spans 13 amino acids. The germline V and J ends were trimmed by 1 base and 8 bases, with 11 bases remaining between them. Germline CDR1 and CDR2: MNHEY and SMNVEV (reference sequence). DNA for the CDR3: TGTGCCAGCAGTTTATTGGCAGGCAAAGAAGCTTTCTTT. As protein: CASSLLAGKEAFF.

In nucleotides, the CDR3 is TGTGCCAGCAGCACCGGCGAGGGACATAATGAGCAGTTCTTC. It encodes CASSTGEGHNEQFF. This sequence joins TRBV7-9 and TRBJ2-1; TRBD1 is a possible D gene (6 bases). The CDR3 covers 14 residues. Germline V gives CDR1 SEHNR, CDR2 FQNEAQ (reference sequence). Trimming shortened V by 5 bases and J by 7 bases, and 15 bases separated the two germline ends.

This sequence joins TRBV11-1 and TRBJ2-1; 8 bases line up with TRBD2. V shed 7 bases, J shed 8 bases, and the junction held 13 bases outside the gene matches. The CDR3 covers 15 residues. CDR1 and CDR2 from the germline V gene are SGHAT and FQDESV (reference sequence). The CDR3 nucleotides read TGTGCCAGCACTCGTAGCGGGACCCGTTTTGATGAGCAGTTCTTC. Amino acids: CASTRSGTRFDEQFF.

This clone was seen a handful of times. The chain carries TRBV7-9 and TRBJ2-7; a possible D gene is TRBD1 (7 bases). CDR1 is SEHNR, CDR2 FQNEAQ, per germline (reference sequence). This CDR3 spans 14 amino acids. Trimming removed 3 bases from V and 3 bases from J, with 12 bases in between. This CDR3 is CASSFPGGGYEQYF. In DNA, the CDR3 is TGTGCCAGCAGCTTTCCAGGGGGAGGCTACGAGCAGTACTTC.